This TCR beta chain was identified during a study of blood T cell repertoires in COVID-19. Study-wide context: Acute-phase and convalescent COVID-19 samples originated in the United States, Italy and Spain. Sample material is recorded as cDNA or gDNA derived from T cells, B-cell-depleted T cells, or PBMCs.

In the original workflow: It was from reference gene primer amplification that nucleated cell counts were estimated. Sequencing was performed with immunoSEQ multiplex PCR; in TCRdb, only in-frame clones are kept and a portion is missing. V and J calls and clone size are as listed in that table; D and trimming were resolved from the DNA. The sample lists under 300,000 clones; about 87% were seen once. The V gene's germline CDR1 is LNHDA and CDR2 SQIVND (reference sequence). The CDR3 loop spans 14 amino acids. The ends lost 4 bases at V and 11 bases at J; junction bases unmatched: 10. The TCR originated in a woman aged 70 to 79 with active or convalescent COVID-19. Sequenced sample: peripheral blood. The gene calls are TRBV19 and TRBJ1-1; 10 bases line up with TRBD1. CDR3 sequence reads: CASSTSGTGVSAFF. In DNA, the CDR3 is TGTGCCAGTAGTACCTCCGGGACAGGGGTGTCTGCTTTCTTT.